Below, 6 T cell receptor beta chains from the same sample are listed, as sequenced in a study of Graves' ophthalmopathy and Graves' hyperthyroidism. RNA transcripts yielded amplified TCR beta CDR3 regions. The authors performed first-round RT-PCR with HTBI primers and then a second-round multiplex PCR. TCRdb itself ran the multiplex PCR reads through MiXCR, one entry per CDR3 protein. This table has hundreds of thousands of distinct CDR3 sequences, approximately 15% appearing once. Material for sequencing was peripheral blood. The receptors here all came from a woman aged 18-29 years with stable Graves' hyperthyroidism.

This clonotype was picked up many times. The gene calls are TRBV4-2 and TRBJ2-5; the match to TRBD1 covers 9 bases. Per germline, CDR1 LGHNA and CDR2 YNFKEQ. V was clipped by 0 bases and J by 7 bases; unmatched bases: 9. The CDR3 has 16 amino acids. CDR3 DNA: TGTGCCAGCAGCCAAGATTCCGGGACAGGGTGGGGGACCCAGTACTTC. Its protein product is CASSQDSGTGWGTQYF.

This clonotype has a count of ten or more. The genes are TRBV12-3 or TRBV12-4 and TRBJ2-7; no clear D gene. The CDR3 is 13 residues long. The ends were cut back, 5 bases at V and 5 bases at J, with 13 bases in the middle. DNA of the CDR3: TGTGCCAGCAGTCCCGGAGCAGGTGACGAGCAGTACTTC. It specifies CASSPGAGDEQYF.

This clonotype was recorded at least ten times. This chain connects TRBV6-5 to TRBJ2-5; D gene unclear. Deletions cut 4 bases from V and 1 base from J, with 7 bases between. The germline V gene has CDR1 MNHEY and CDR2 SVGAGI. The length of the CDR3 is 13 residues. The CDR3 DNA is TGTGCCAGCAGTTTATCGCGCCAAGAGACCCAGTACTTC. Its protein product is CASSLSRQETQYF.

Only a few counts were recorded for this clonotype. V gene TRBV5-1 combines with J gene TRBJ1-1; TRBD1 might be the D (6 bases). Per the germline V gene, CDR1 is SGHRS and CDR2 is YFSETQ. The CDR3 spans 15 residues. V was cut by 0 bases and J by 4 bases, with 13 bases left in between. CDR3 protein: CASSLAAGVSTEAFF. CDR3 in DNA: TGCGCCAGCAGCTTGGCAGCAGGGGTGTCCACTGAAGCTTTCTTT.

Many counts were recorded for this clonotype. V usage is TRBV27 and J usage is TRBJ2-7, with D possibly TRBD1 on 6 matching bases. There are 13 residues in the CDR3. From germline, CDR1 is MNHEY and CDR2 SMNVEV (reference sequence). With 4 bases removed from V and 0 bases from J, the gap between germline ends came to 7 bases. CDR3 loop: CASSSQGSYEQYF. DNA for the CDR3: TGTGCCAGCAGTTCACAGGGCTCCTACGAGCAGTACTTC.

This clonotype has a count of ten or more. The rearrangement uses TRBV29-1 and TRBJ1-1, with D tentatively TRBD1 (6 bases). V dropped 7 bases and J dropped 3 bases, with 18 bases sitting between them. Germline V gene sequence: CDR1 SQVTM, CDR2 ANQGSEA. This CDR3 has 14 residues. The CDR3: CSARIGGRDTEAFF. For the CDR3, the DNA is TGCAGCGCTCGGATTGGGGGGCGCGACACTGAAGCTTTCTTT.